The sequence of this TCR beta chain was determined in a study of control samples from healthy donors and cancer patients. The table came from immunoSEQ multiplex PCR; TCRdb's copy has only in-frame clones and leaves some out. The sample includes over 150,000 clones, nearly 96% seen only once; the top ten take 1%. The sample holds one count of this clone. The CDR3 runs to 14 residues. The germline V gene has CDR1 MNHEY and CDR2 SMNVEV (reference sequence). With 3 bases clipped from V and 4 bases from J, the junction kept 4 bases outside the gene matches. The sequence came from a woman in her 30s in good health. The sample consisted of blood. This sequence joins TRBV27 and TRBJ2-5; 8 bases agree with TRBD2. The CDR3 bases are TGTGCCAGCAGTTTGGGGAGCGGGAGAGAGACCCAGTACTTC. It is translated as CASSLGSGRETQYF.